Shown below are 26 T cell receptor beta chains from a single sample sequenced in a study of CD8 T cells in ankylosing spondylitis. Broader study findings: A motif of seven or eight highly homologous TCR beta variants was seen as apparently characteristic of ankylosing spondylitis blood.

No antigen has been identified for these receptors. TCRdb independently ran MiXCR on the 5' RACE reads; one entry per CDR3 protein. The table shows hundreds of thousands of distinct CDR3 sequences, with 18% occurring only once. Sequencing was performed on blood, either unsorted or a sorted T cell fraction (not recorded which). The origin of the receptors is a male donor with ankylosing spondylitis.

There are a few counts of this clonotype. V is TRBV28 and J is TRBJ2-3, with a weak D call TRBD2 (5 bases). Trimming removed 5 bases from V and 2 bases from J, with 23 bases in between. The CDR3 sequence is 18 residues long. Germline V CDR1 and CDR2: MDHEN, SYDVKM. CDR3 loop: CASSGLHEGSDYTDTQYF. CDR3 DNA sequence: TGTGCCAGCAGTGGCCTCCACGAGGGCAGCGATTACACAGATACGCAGTATTTT.

The chain is built from TRBV28 and TRBJ2-3, with D possibly called TRBD1 or TRBD2 (5 bases each). Germline loops: CDR1 MDHEN, CDR2 SYDVKM. The V end lost 3 bases, the J end lost 5 bases, and 15 bases lay between the germline ends. The CDR3 runs to 15 residues. As DNA, the CDR3 is TGTGCCAGCAGTTTTGAGGACAAGGAGGTAGATACGCAGTATTTT. Protein sequence: CASSFEDKEVDTQYF.

Here the CDR3 DNA reads TGTGCCAGCAGCCGGACCGGGACTAGCGGTCTTGCTAGCACAGATACGCAGTATTTT. It specifies CASSRTGTSGLASTDTQYF. This chain uses TRBV11-2 with TRBJ2-3; 11 nucleotides line up with TRBD2. The germline CDR1 and CDR2 sequences are SGHAT and FQNNGV. The CDR3 has 19 amino acids. V dropped 5 bases and J dropped 0; count of bases not matched to a gene: 13.

V usage is TRBV10-3 and J usage is TRBJ2-3; D is possibly TRBD2 (6 bases). V lost 2 bases to trimming and J lost 8 bases, with 14 bases between them. The germline CDR1 and CDR2 sequences are ENHRY and SYGVKD. This CDR3 has 14 amino acids. The CDR3 is CAISEEALACTQYF. The CDR3 DNA is TGTGCCATCAGTGAGGAGGCCCTAGCGTGTACGCAGTATTTT.

This clonotype has just a few counts. V is TRBV6-5 and J is TRBJ1-1; TRBD1 matches at 7 bases. V was pared by 0 bases and J by 7 bases, with 8 bases of the junction left unmatched. The CDR3 has 15 residues. The germline gives CDR1 MNHEY, CDR2 SVGAGI. The CDR3 bases are TGTGCCAGCAGTTACTCGGGACAGATGAGCCTTGAAGCTTTCTTT. It yields the protein CASSYSGQMSLEAFF.

The chain links TRBV29-1 to TRBJ1-1, with 11 bases that match TRBD1. The CDR3 length is 15 residues. V shed 7 bases and J 4 bases; nucleotides not matched to a gene: 11. The germline CDR1 and CDR2 sequences are SQVTM and ANQGSEA. DNA of the CDR3: TGCAGCGCCCCGCGGACAGGGGGCGCCGTCACTGAAGCTTTCTTT. Translating it yields CSAPRTGGAVTEAFF.

The V call is TRBV20-1, the J call TRBJ2-7; 7 bases map to TRBD2. The CDR3 consists of 15 residues. V lost 3 bases to trimming and J lost 4 bases; unmatched junction nucleotides: 12. CDR1 DFQATT and CDR2 SNEGSKA come from the germline V gene (reference sequence). The CDR3 protein is CSASISGAQLYEQYF. In DNA form, the CDR3 reads TGCAGTGCTAGTATAAGCGGGGCGCAATTGTACGAGCAGTACTTC.

To note about this clonotype: A much more abundant neighbour one base away suggests this may be a read error. The chain employs TRBV16 and TRBJ2-1, with unresolved D. The CDR3 spans 15 residues. Per the germline V gene, CDR1 is KGHSY and CDR2 is FQNENV. The CDR3 DNA sequence: TGTGCCAGCAGCCAAGATTCGAACCTTTACAATGAGCAGCTCTTC. Its protein product is CASSQDSNLYNEQLF.

The rearrangement joins TRBV7-8 to TRBJ2-7; 7 nucleotides agree with TRBD2. V lost 5 bases, J lost 6 bases, and 7 bases stayed unmatched. The CDR3 has 13 residues. CDR1 and CDR2 (germline): SGHVS, FQNEAQ. The CDR3: CASSPGTTSEQYF. CDR3 nucleotides: TGTGCCAGCAGCCCTGGGACTACCAGCGAGCAGTACTTC. The entire variable domain, with the rest obtained from reference TRBV7-8 and TRBJ2-7, is as follows: GAGVSQSPRYKVAKRGQDVALRCDPISGHVSLFWYQQALGQGPEFLTYFQNEAQLDKSGLPSDRFFAERPEGSVSTLKIQRTQQEDSAVYLCASSPGTTSEQYFGPGTRLTVT.

This clonotype has only a few counts. V is TRBV6-6 and J is TRBJ1-3; no clear D gene. Trimming shortened V by 9 bases and J by 7 bases, and 13 bases separated the two germline ends. The CDR3 is 12 residues long. Germline loops: CDR1 MNHNY, CDR2 SVGAGI (reference sequence). CDR3 region: CASRAGWNTIYF. The CDR3 bases are TGTGCCAGTCGGGCCGGTTGGAACACCATATATTTT.

The chain recombines TRBV12-3 or TRBV12-4 with TRBJ1-5; D gene uncertain. The CDR3 length is 14 residues. V was clipped by 6 bases and J by 4 bases, with 13 bases between them. The CDR3 DNA sequence: TGTGCCAGCAGCCAAGCCAGCCTTAATCAGCCCCAGCATTTT. Protein: CASSQASLNQPQHF.

J is TRBJ2-7 and V is TRBV27; 8 bases agree with TRBD1. In germline, CDR1 is MNHEY, CDR2 SMNVEV (reference sequence). The trim removed 2 bases at V and 4 bases at J, leaving 7 bases unmatched. This CDR3 is built from 15 residues. The CDR3: CASSLLTGEGYEQYF. CDR3 sequence (DNA): TGTGCCAGCAGTTTACTGACAGGGGAAGGATACGAGCAGTACTTC.

This rearrangement joins TRBV5-1 to TRBJ2-5; perhaps TRBD2 as D (6 bases). This CDR3 spans 13 amino acids. Germline CDR1 and CDR2: SGHRS and YFSETQ. Deletions cut 1 base from V and 3 bases from J, with 7 bases between. In DNA form, the CDR3 reads TGCGCCAGCAGCTTGTGGGGGGAAGAGACCCAGTACTTC. Amino acids: CASSLWGEETQYF.

This clonotype was picked up a small number of times. The chain joins TRBV9 to TRBJ2-3; 12 bases fit TRBD2. The germline V gene encodes CDR1 SGDLS and CDR2 YYNGEE. Trimming removed 3 bases from V and 3 bases from J; junction bases left unmatched: 8. The CDR3 spans 17 residues. The DNA of the CDR3 is TGTGCCAGCAGCGCCGGACTAGGACTAGCGGGAACAGATACGCAGTATTTT. This sequence encodes CASSAGLGLAGTDTQYF.

This clonotype has a handful of counts. The chain combines TRBV12-3 or TRBV12-4 with TRBJ2-5; tentatively, D is TRBD1 or TRBD2 (6 bases each). The CDR3 loop spans 15 amino acids. Deletions cut 4 bases from V and 2 bases from J, with 14 bases between. In nucleotides, the CDR3 is TGTGCCAGCAGTTGGGGTGGGGGGCCACAAGAGACCCAGTACTTC. It is translated as CASSWGGGPQETQYF.

This clonotype was detected a few times. The chain is built from TRBV12-3 or TRBV12-4 and TRBJ2-3, with D unclear. CDR3 length equals 12 residues. With 5 bases removed from V and 8 bases from J, the gap between germline ends came to 11 bases. The CDR3 DNA sequence: TGTGCCAGCAGTCCCGTTGCGATTACGCAGTATTTT. This gives the protein CASSPVAITQYF.

The rearrangement links TRBV6-1 to TRBJ2-6; no firm D call. V lost 6 bases, J lost 2 bases, and 11 bases lay in between. Germline CDR1 MNHNS, CDR2 SASEGT. The CDR3 totals 15 residues. CDR3 in amino acids: CASSPTWTGANVLTF. CDR3 DNA sequence: TGTGCCAGCAGCCCTACTTGGACTGGGGCCAACGTCCTGACTTTC.

For the CDR3, the DNA is TGTGCCAGCAGCCCGATCCGGGACAGGGTCACTGATGAGCAGTTCTTC. This gives the protein CASSPIRDRVTDEQFF. The J gene is TRBJ2-1, the V gene TRBV3-1; TRBD1 matches 9 bases. The CDR3 covers 16 residues. In germline, CDR1 is LGHDT, CDR2 YNNKEL (reference sequence). The V segment lost 4 bases and the J segment 8 bases; nucleotides outside the gene matches: 12.

This clonotype occurred a few times. This rearrangement joins TRBV13 to TRBJ2-1; TRBD2 agrees at 11 bases. With 5 bases clipped from V and 10 bases from J, the junction kept 13 bases outside the gene matches. The CDR3 spans 16 residues. Germline V CDR1 and CDR2: PRHDT, FYEKMQ (reference sequence). CDR3 protein: CASSPSLAGGGREQFF. In DNA, the CDR3 is TGTGCCAGCAGCCCCTCCCTAGCGGGAGGAGGAAGGGAGCAGTTCTTC.

V and J are TRBV14 and TRBJ1-2; no definite D call. CDR3 size: 16 residues. Per the germline V gene, CDR1 is SGHDN and CDR2 is FVKESK. V was pared by 6 bases and J by 8 bases, with 25 bases between. The CDR3 spells CASSPGYNFGLFGYTF. DNA for the CDR3: TGTGCCAGCAGTCCGGGCTACAACTTTGGACTATTCGGCTACACCTTC.

CDR3 region: CASKTSIGGDRGDEQFF. In DNA form, the CDR3 reads TGTGCCAGCAAAACTAGCATAGGAGGGGACAGGGGCGATGAGCAGTTCTTC. This chain links TRBV12-3 or TRBV12-4 with TRBJ2-1; TRBD1 matches at 10 bases. The CDR3 has 17 residues. J gave up 8 bases and V 7 bases, and 17 bases lay outside the gene matches.

This chain uses TRBV5-1 with TRBJ2-1; tentative D call: TRBD2 (6 bases). V was shortened by 2 bases and J by 9 bases, with 15 bases between the two germline ends. CDR3 length: 14 residues. Germline assignment: CDR1 SGHRS and CDR2 YFSETQ. Written as DNA, the CDR3 is TGCGCCAGCAGCTTCCGATCGGGGGTCGGTGAGCAGTTCTTC. It codes for CASSFRSGVGEQFF.

At least ten counts were recorded for this clonotype. The CDR3 sequence: CSASLFDRDGTDTQYF. The DNA of the CDR3 is TGCAGTGCTAGCCTTTTTGACAGGGATGGCACAGATACGCAGTATTTT. The chain carries TRBV20-1 and TRBJ2-3, with 7 positions matching TRBD1. The CDR3 contains 16 residues. After removal of 3 bases from V and 1 base from J, the junction contained 10 bases not matched to a gene. Germline CDR1 reads DFQATT; CDR2 reads SNEGSKA (reference sequence).

This chain connects TRBV12-3 or TRBV12-4 to TRBJ2-1, with D hard to call. The CDR3 length is 14 residues. V was trimmed by 7 bases and J by 2 bases, leaving 12 bases between them. The CDR3 is CASTLPGPYNEQFF. The CDR3 nucleotides are TGTGCCAGCACCCTCCCGGGCCCCTACAATGAGCAGTTCTTC.

V gene TRBV29-1 combines with J gene TRBJ1-2; 8 bases match TRBD1. This CDR3 contains 15 residues. Germline CDR1 and CDR2: SQVTM and ANQGSEA. With V trimmed by 7 bases and J by 0 bases, 10 bases remained unmatched. For the CDR3, the DNA is TGCAGCGGCGAGGCACAGGGGGAGACTAACTATGGCTACACCTTC. Residues: CSGEAQGETNYGYTF.

The chain recombines TRBV11-2 with TRBJ2-5; no firm D call. The CDR3 is made up of 15 amino acids. V lost 0 bases and J lost 4, with 12 bases in between. Germline V lookup: CDR1 SGHAT, CDR2 FQNNGV. CDR3 sequence: CASSLDAPPLETQYF. The CDR3 nucleotides read TGTGCCAGCAGCTTAGATGCCCCCCCCCTAGAGACCCAGTACTTC.